The clone carrying this T cell receptor beta chain has a single count. As processed by the authors: Reference gene primer amplification gave estimated nucleated cell counts. Assay: immunoSEQ multiplex PCR; the TCRdb copy retains only in-frame clones and omits some. The V and J calls and clone size come from that table; D and trimming were worked out from the DNA. The table has under 250,000 clones, 81% seen once. The germline V gene encodes CDR1 LGHDT and CDR2 YNNKEL (reference sequence). The CDR3 covers 16 residues. V was cut by 1 base and J by 3 bases, with 12 bases left in between. The source of the sample is a study of blood T cell repertoires in COVID-19. Study details: T cells, B-cell-depleted T cells, or PBMCs provided the cDNA or gDNA that served as material.

Specimen: peripheral blood. The chain is built from TRBV3-1 (or the pseudogene TRBV3-2) and TRBJ2-2, with D possibly being TRBD2 (5 bases). This receptor was identified in a woman older than 75 with acute or convalescent COVID-19. CDR3 sequence reads: CASSQVLLSDTGELFF. The CDR3 region has the DNA TGTGCCAGCAGCCAAGTTTTACTTAGCGACACCGGGGAGCTGTTTTTT.